Each of the 16 T cell receptor beta chains below was sequenced from the same sample in a study of technical replicates of blood from a few donors. The table came from immunoSEQ multiplex PCR; TCRdb's copy has only in-frame clones and leaves some out. The sample lists 75,000 to 90,000 clones; around 96% were seen once. The sample comprised T cells isolated from PBMCs. Receptor source: a human donor in good health.

This chain joins TRBV9 and TRBJ2-7, with D tentatively TRBD2 (7 bases). V lost 3 bases, J lost 4 bases, and 17 bases lay in between. In germline, CDR1 is SGDLS, CDR2 YYNGEE. The CDR3 is made up of 15 amino acids. For the CDR3, the DNA is TGTGCCAGCAGCGCCTCTGGGGGGGGCCTTTACGAGCAGTACTTC. Its protein product is CASSASGGGLYEQYF.

The J gene is TRBJ2-7, the V gene TRBV20-1; D uncertain. V gave up 7 bases and J gave up 2 bases, with 9 bases separating them. The CDR3 spans 11 residues. The germline CDR1 and CDR2 sequences are DFQATT and SNEGSKA (reference sequence). CDR3 sequence (DNA): TGCAGTGTTCGAGCGCCCTACGAGCAGTACTTC. It codes for CSVRAPYEQYF.

The V call is TRBV7-9, the J call TRBJ1-2; D is possibly TRBD1 (6 bases). Germline V gene sequence: CDR1 SEHNR, CDR2 FQNEAQ (reference sequence). The CDR3 has 13 amino acids. The ends were cut back, 4 bases at V and 6 bases at J, with 12 bases in the middle. The CDR3 reads CASSSSGVHGYTF. The CDR3 bases are TGTGCCAGCAGCTCGTCAGGGGTACATGGCTACACCTTC.

This chain links TRBV2 with TRBJ2-7; 8 bases align to TRBD2. The germline V gene has CDR1 SNHLY and CDR2 FYNNEI. The CDR3 runs to 13 residues. V gave up 4 bases and J gave up 3 bases; unmatched junction bases: 2. CDR3 residues: CASSGSGVYEQYF. The CDR3 DNA is TGTGCCAGCAGTGGTAGCGGGGTCTACGAGCAGTACTTC.

This clone was seen only once. The chain recombines TRBV28 with TRBJ2-7, with 7 bases identical to TRBD1. V shed 10 bases and J 4 bases; nucleotides not matched to a gene: 7. The germline V gene encodes CDR1 MDHEN and CDR2 SYDVKM. CDR3 length: 12 residues. CDR3 residues: CATWDRVYEQYF. Here the CDR3 DNA reads TGTGCCACCTGGGACAGAGTATACGAGCAGTACTTC.

This chain uses TRBV5-6 with TRBJ2-7; 10 positions match TRBD2. Germline loops: CDR1 SGHDT, CDR2 YYEEEE. After removal of 5 bases from V and 3 bases from J, the junction contained 2 bases not matched to a gene. The CDR3 length is 13 residues. CDR3 protein: CASRWTSGYEQYF. The CDR3 DNA follows: TGTGCCAGCAGATGGACTAGCGGCTACGAGCAGTACTTC.

J is TRBJ2-3 and V is TRBV6-6; TRBD1 might be the D (5 bases). CDR3 length: 13 amino acids. V was shortened by 6 bases and J by 6 bases, with 13 bases between the two germline ends. The germline CDR1 and CDR2 sequences are MNHNY and SVGAGI (reference sequence). The CDR3 here is CASRPADMDTQYF. The CDR3 nucleotides are TGTGCCAGCAGGCCGGCGGACATGGATACGCAGTATTTT.

This chain connects TRBV5-4 to TRBJ2-5, with D possibly TRBD1 on 5 matching bases. V was cut by 0 bases and J by 5 bases, with 17 bases left in between. In germline, CDR1 is SGHNT, CDR2 YYREEE (reference sequence). The length of the CDR3 is 16 residues. Here the CDR3 reads CASSLAVGRATETQYF. The CDR3 nucleotides are TGTGCCAGCAGCTTGGCCGTGGGCAGGGCTACGGAGACCCAGTACTTC.

In nucleotides, the CDR3 is TGTGCCAGCAGTGAAAGCCCTAGCGGGAGTGATACGCAGTATTTT. This codes for CASSESPSGSDTQYF. This chain joins TRBV25-1 and TRBJ2-3; 10 bases match TRBD2. This CDR3 region has 15 residues. Germline V lookup: CDR1 MGHDK, CDR2 SYGVNS. The ends lost 2 bases at V and 6 bases at J; junction bases unmatched: 5. The full variable domain, rest sourced from reference TRBV25-1 and TRBJ2-3, is EADIYQTPRYLVIGTGKKITLECSQTMGHDKMYWYQQDPGMELHLIHYSYGVNSTEKGDLSSESTVSRIRTEHFPLTLESARPSHTSQYLCASSESPSGSDTQYFGPGTRLTVL.

The CDR3 is CASTRSRDTIGDTQYF. CDR3 bases: TGTGCCAGTACCCGGAGCCGGGACACCATAGGAGATACGCAGTATTTT. This rearrangement joins TRBV19 to TRBJ2-3, with a weak D call TRBD1 (6 bases). Trimming removed 7 bases at V and 5 bases at J, with 22 bases between. CDR1 and CDR2 (germline): LNHDA, SQIVND (reference sequence). The CDR3 spans 16 residues.

The chain joins TRBV7-9 to TRBJ2-2; D possibly corresponds to TRBD2 (6 bases). Germline V gives CDR1 SEHNR, CDR2 FQNEAQ (reference sequence). This CDR3 contains 16 residues. Trimming left V 1 base short and J 1 base short, with 10 bases between. The CDR3 sequence is CASSLVGGMNTGELFF. In DNA, the CDR3 is TGTGCCAGCAGCTTAGTCGGCGGGATGAACACCGGGGAGCTGTTTTTT. Complete variable domain (other parts from reference TRBV7-9 and TRBJ2-2): DTGVSQNPRHKITKRGQNVTFRCDPISEHNRLYWYRQTLGQGPEFLTYFQNEAQLEKSRLLSDRFSAERPKGSFSTLEIQRTEQGDSAMYLCASSLVGGMNTGELFFGEGSRLTVL.

Here the CDR3 reads CASSSLGILEGTGELFF. CDR3 DNA: TGTGCCAGCAGCTCGCTGGGTATTTTGGAGGGCACCGGGGAGCTGTTTTTT. The chain links TRBV5-6 to TRBJ2-2, with D possibly matching TRBD2 (6 bases). This CDR3 spans 17 amino acids. The germline V gene encodes CDR1 SGHDT and CDR2 YYEEEE. The V gene lost 3 bases and the J gene lost 4 bases, with 19 bases spanning the gap.

This chain links TRBV7-9 with TRBJ1-2; 10 bases align to TRBD1. Losses at the gene ends were 4 bases for V and 6 bases for J; bases not matched to a gene: 5. The CDR3 sequence is 14 residues long. Germline CDR1 is SEHNR and CDR2 is FQNEAQ (reference sequence). DNA of the CDR3: TGTGCCAGCAGCTCAGAGGACAGGGGGAATGGCTACACCTTC. Translating it yields CASSSEDRGNGYTF.

The chain uses TRBV7-3 and TRBJ2-2; D possibly corresponds to TRBD2 (7 bases). The CDR3 spans 16 residues. Deletions cut 8 bases from V and 6 bases from J, with 22 bases between. The germline gives CDR1 SGHTA, CDR2 FQGTGA. The CDR3 reads CASAVLGGGFSGELFF. The CDR3 DNA is TGTGCCAGCGCGGTCCTAGGGGGAGGGTTTTCCGGGGAGCTGTTTTTT.

V and J are TRBV9 and TRBJ2-6; 11 positions agree with TRBD1. Germline V lookup: CDR1 SGDLS, CDR2 YYNGEE. The junction had 9 bases not matched to a gene; V was cut back by 7 bases and J by 0 bases. This CDR3 has 18 residues. The DNA for the CDR3 is TGTGCCAGCCGACATGGGGGGACAGGGGGCTCTGGGGCCAACGTCCTGACTTTC. Protein sequence: CASRHGGTGGSGANVLTF.

This clone was detected once. This rearrangement joins TRBV6-1 to TRBJ1-4, with TRBD1 identical over 7 bases. Looked up from germline, CDR1 is MNHNS and CDR2 is SASEGT. V was clipped by 3 bases and J by 8 bases; unmatched bases: 6. The CDR3 runs to 14 residues. CDR3 DNA: TGTGCCAGCAGTGACGGGACAGCTAGGGAAAAACTGTTTTTT. Its translation: CASSDGTAREKLFF.